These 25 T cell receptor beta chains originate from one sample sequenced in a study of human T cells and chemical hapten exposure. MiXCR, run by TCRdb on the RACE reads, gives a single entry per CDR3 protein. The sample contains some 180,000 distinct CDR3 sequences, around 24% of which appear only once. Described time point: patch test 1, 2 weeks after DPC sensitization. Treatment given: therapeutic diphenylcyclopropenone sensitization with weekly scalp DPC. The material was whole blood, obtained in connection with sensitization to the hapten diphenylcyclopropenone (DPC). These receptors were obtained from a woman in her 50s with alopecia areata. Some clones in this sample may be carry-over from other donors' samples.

The CDR3 is CAISVSGRAATGELFF. The CDR3 DNA reads TGTGCCATCAGTGTTAGCGGGAGGGCCGCCACCGGGGAGCTGTTTTTT. V usage is TRBV10-3 and J usage is TRBJ2-2, with 11 bases identical to TRBD2. The CDR3 has 16 amino acids. Trimming removed 4 bases from V and 4 bases from J; junction bases left unmatched: 5. Germline CDR1 and CDR2: ENHRY and SYGVKD.

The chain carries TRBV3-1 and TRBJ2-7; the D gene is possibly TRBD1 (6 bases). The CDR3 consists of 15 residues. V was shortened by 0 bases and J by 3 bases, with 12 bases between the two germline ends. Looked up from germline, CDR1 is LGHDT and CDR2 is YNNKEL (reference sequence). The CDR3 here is CASSQDWRGGYEQYF. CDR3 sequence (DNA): TGTGCCAGCAGCCAAGACTGGAGAGGGGGCTACGAGCAGTACTTC.

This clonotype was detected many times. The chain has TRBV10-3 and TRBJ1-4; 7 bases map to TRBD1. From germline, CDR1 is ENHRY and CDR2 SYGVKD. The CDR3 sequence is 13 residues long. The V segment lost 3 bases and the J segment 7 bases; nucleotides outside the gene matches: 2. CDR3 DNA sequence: TGTGCCATCAGTGATTACAGGGGTGAAAAACTGTTTTTT. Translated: CAISDYRGEKLFF.

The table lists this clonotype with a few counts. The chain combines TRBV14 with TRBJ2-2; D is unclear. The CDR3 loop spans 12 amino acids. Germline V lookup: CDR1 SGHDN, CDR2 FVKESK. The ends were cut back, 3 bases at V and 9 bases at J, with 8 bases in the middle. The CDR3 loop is CASSQWQWELFF. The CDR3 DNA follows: TGTGCCAGCAGCCAGTGGCAATGGGAGCTGTTTTTT.

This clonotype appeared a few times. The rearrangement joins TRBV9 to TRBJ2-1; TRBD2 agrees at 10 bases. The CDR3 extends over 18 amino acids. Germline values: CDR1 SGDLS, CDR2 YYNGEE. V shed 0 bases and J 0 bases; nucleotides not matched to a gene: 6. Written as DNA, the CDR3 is TGTGCCAGCAGCGTAGGAGGGGGACTAGCGAGCTCCTACAATGAGCAGTTCTTC. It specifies CASSVGGGLASSYNEQFF.

The CDR3 here is CASSQEQGSSMGELFF. CDR3 bases: TGTGCCAGCAGCCAAGAACAGGGTTCTTCTATGGGGGAGCTGTTTTTT. This chain joins TRBV3-1 and TRBJ2-2; the D gene is possibly TRBD1 (6 bases). Germline CDR1 and CDR2: LGHDT and YNNKEL (reference sequence). CDR3 length equals 16 residues. Trimming removed 0 bases from V and 8 bases from J, with 16 bases in between.

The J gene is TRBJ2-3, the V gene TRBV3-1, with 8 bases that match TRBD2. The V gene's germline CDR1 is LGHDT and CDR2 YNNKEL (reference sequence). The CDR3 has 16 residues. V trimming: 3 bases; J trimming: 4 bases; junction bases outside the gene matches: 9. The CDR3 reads CASSQGSGRGADTQYF. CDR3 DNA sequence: TGTGCCAGCAGCCAGGGCAGCGGGAGAGGGGCAGATACGCAGTATTTT.

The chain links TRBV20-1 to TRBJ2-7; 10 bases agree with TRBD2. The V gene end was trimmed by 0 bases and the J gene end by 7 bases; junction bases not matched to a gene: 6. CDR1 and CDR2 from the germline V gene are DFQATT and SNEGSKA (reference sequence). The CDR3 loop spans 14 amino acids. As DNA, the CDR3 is TGCAGTGCTAGAGATCTAGCGGGAGCTAGGGAGCAGTACTTC. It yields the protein CSARDLAGAREQYF.

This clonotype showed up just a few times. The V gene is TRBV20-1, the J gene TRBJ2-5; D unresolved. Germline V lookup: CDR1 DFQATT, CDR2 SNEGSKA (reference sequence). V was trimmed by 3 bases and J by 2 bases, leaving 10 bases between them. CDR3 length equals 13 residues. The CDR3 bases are TGCAGTGCTAGCTCCGTTTCACAAGAGACCCAGTACTTC. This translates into CSASSVSQETQYF.

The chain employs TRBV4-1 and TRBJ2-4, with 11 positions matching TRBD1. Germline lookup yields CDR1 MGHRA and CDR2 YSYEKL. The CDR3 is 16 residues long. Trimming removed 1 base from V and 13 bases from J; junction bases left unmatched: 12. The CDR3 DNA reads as TGCGCCAGCAGCCAAGCTGCAGGCGCCCGGACAGGGGGCCAGTACTTC. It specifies CASSQAAGARTGGQYF.

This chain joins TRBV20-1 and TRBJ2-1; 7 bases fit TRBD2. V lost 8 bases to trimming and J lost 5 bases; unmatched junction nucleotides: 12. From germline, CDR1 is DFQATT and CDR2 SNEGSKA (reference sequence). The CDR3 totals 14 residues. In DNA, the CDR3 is TGCAGTTCCCCCCTAGCGGCAAAAAACAATGAGCAGTTCTTC. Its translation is CSSPLAAKNNEQFF.

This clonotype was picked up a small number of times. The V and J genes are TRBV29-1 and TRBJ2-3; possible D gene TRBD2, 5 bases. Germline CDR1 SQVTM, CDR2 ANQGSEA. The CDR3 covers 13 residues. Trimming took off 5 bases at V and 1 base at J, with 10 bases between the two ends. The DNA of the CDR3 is TGCAGCGTTCACGGGGTGGGCACAGATACGCAGTATTTT. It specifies CSVHGVGTDTQYF.

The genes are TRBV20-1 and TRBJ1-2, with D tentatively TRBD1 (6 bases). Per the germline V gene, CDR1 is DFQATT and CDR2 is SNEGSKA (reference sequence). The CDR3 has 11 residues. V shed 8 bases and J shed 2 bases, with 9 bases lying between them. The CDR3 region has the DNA TGCAGTACAACAGGGAACTATGGCTACACCTTC. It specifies CSTTGNYGYTF.

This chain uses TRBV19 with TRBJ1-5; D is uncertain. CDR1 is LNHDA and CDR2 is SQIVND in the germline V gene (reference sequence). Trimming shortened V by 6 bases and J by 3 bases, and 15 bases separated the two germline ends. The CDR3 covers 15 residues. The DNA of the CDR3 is TGTGCCAGTAGACTGTGGGGTTTCCCCAATCAGCCCCAGCATTTT. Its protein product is CASRLWGFPNQPQHF.

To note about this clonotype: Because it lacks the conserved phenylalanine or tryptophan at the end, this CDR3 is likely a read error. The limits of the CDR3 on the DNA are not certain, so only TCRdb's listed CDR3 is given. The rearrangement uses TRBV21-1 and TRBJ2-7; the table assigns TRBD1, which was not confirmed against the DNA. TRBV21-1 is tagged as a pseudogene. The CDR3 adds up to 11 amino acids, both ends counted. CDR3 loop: CASSRPGQGSI.

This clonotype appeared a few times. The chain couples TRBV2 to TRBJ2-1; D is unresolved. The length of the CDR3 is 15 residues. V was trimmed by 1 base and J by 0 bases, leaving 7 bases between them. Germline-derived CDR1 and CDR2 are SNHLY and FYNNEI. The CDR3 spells CASSEEGSSYNEQFF. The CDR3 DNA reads TGTGCCAGCAGTGAAGAAGGCAGCTCCTACAATGAGCAGTTCTTC.

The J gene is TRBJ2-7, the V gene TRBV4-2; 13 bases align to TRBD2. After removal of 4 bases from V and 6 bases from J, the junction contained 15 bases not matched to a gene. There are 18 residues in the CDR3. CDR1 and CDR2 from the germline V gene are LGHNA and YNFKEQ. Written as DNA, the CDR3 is TGTGCCAGCAGCCCCTTCTCGGGGACTAGCGGGGCCCTCTCCGAGCAGTACTTC. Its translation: CASSPFSGTSGALSEQYF.

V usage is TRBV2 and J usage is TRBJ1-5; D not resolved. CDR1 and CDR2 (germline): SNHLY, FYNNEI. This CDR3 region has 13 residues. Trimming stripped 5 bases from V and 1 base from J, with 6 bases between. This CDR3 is CASSMDSNQPQHF. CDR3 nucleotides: TGTGCCAGCAGTATGGACAGCAATCAGCCCCAGCATTTT.

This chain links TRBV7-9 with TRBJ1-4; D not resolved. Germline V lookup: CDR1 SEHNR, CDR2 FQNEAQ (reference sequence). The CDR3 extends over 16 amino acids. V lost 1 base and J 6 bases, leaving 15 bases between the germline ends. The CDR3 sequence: CASSLGWTERDEKLFF. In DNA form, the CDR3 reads TGTGCCAGCAGCTTAGGCTGGACCGAACGGGATGAAAAACTGTTTTTT.

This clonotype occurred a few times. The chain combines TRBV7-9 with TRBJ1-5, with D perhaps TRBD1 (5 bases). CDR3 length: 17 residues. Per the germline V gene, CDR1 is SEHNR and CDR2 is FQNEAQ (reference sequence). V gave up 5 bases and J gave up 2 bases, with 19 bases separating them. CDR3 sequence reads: CASSPYPQGLGNQPQHF. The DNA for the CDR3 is TGTGCCAGCAGCCCGTATCCCCAGGGCTTGGGCAATCAGCCCCAGCATTTT.

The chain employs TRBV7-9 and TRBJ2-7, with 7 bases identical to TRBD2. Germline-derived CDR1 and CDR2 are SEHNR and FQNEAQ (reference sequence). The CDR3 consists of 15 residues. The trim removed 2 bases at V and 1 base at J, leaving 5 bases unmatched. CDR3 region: CASSLTGLDSYEQYF. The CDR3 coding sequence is TGTGCCAGCAGCTTAACAGGACTAGATTCCTACGAGCAGTACTTC.

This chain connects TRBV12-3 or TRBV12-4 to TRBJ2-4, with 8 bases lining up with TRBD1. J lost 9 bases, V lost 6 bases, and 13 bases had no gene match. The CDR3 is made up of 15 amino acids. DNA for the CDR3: TGTGCCAGCAGCCCGGGACAGGCGTCTCGAGGCATTCAGTACTTC. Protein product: CASSPGQASRGIQYF.

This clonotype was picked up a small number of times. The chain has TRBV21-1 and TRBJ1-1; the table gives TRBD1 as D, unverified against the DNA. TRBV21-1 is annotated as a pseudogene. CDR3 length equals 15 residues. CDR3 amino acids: CASSKGRTGALEAFF. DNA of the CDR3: TGTGCCAGCAGCAAAGGACGTACAGGGGCCCTAGAAGCTTTCTTT.

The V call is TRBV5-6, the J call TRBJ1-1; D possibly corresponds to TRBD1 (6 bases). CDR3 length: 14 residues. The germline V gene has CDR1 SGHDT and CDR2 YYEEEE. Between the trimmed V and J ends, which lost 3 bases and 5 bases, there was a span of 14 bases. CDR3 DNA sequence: TGTGCCAGCAGCTACGCGACAGGAGGGACTGAAGCTTTCTTT. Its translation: CASSYATGGTEAFF.

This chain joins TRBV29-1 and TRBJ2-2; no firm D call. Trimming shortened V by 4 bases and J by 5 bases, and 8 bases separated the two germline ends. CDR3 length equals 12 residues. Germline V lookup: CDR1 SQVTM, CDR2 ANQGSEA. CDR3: CSVGPTTGELFF. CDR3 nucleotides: TGCAGCGTTGGACCGACTACCGGGGAGCTGTTTTTT.